The 17 T cell receptor beta chains below were found in one sample sequenced in a study of blood T cell repertoires in COVID-19. Assay: immunoSEQ multiplex PCR; the TCRdb copy retains only in-frame clones and omits some. The sample yields 200,000 or so clones, over 75% seen once. The sample consisted of peripheral blood. The receptor source for this set is a human donor with active or convalescent COVID-19. The donor label of this sample is uncertain.

The rearrangement links TRBV7-3 to TRBJ2-2; D is uncertain. CDR1 and CDR2 (germline): SGHTA, FQGTGA. The CDR3 is made up of 12 amino acids. V was trimmed by 2 bases and J by 6 bases, leaving 4 bases between them. CDR3 bases: TGTGCCAGCAGCTTACTTGCCGGGGAGCTGTTTTTT. Amino acids: CASSLLAGELFF.

CDR3 DNA: TGTGCCAGCAGCGTAGGGAGGACAGGCTACGAGCAGTACTTC. Its protein is CASSVGRTGYEQYF. The chain combines TRBV9 with TRBJ2-7; 7 bases are shared with TRBD1. Germline V gene sequence: CDR1 SGDLS, CDR2 YYNGEE. V was pared by 0 bases and J by 3 bases, with 3 bases of the junction left unmatched. This CDR3 has 14 amino acids.

This chain connects TRBV19 to TRBJ1-1, with D maybe TRBD1 (5 bases). Trimming stripped 5 bases from V and 5 bases from J, with 15 bases between. CDR3 length: 14 residues. Germline lookup yields CDR1 LNHDA and CDR2 SQIVND (reference sequence). The CDR3 bases are TGTGCCAGTAGTGGGACCCGGCGGGGGACTGAAGCTTTCTTT. Translating it yields CASSGTRRGTEAFF. Complete variable domain (other parts from reference TRBV19 and TRBJ1-1): DGGITQSPKYLFRKEGQNVTLSCEQNLNHDAMYWYRQDPGQGLRLIYYSQIVNDFQKGDIAEGYSVSREKKESFPLTVTSAQKNPTAFYLCASSGTRRGTEAFFGQGTRLTVV.

The rearrangement joins TRBV5-1 to TRBJ2-2; D is perhaps TRBD2 (6 bases). The germline V gene encodes CDR1 SGHRS and CDR2 YFSETQ. Trimming shortened V by 1 base and J by 5 bases, and 12 bases separated the two germline ends. CDR3 length: 15 amino acids. The CDR3 spells CASSLRTTSTGELFF. The CDR3 DNA reads TGCGCCAGCAGCTTGAGGACTACCTCGACCGGGGAGCTGTTTTTT.

This chain uses TRBV5-1 with TRBJ2-7; no clear D. V shed 3 bases and J shed 0 bases, with 4 bases lying between them. This CDR3 contains 12 residues. CDR1 and CDR2 from the germline V gene are SGHRS and YFSETQ. The CDR3 region is CASSSFSYEQYF. The CDR3 coding sequence is TGCGCCAGCAGCTCCTTCTCCTACGAGCAGTACTTC.

V is TRBV2 and J is TRBJ2-3; 9 bases fit TRBD2. Germline V gene data show CDR1 as SNHLY and CDR2 as FYNNEI. Unmatched junction bases numbered 8, after V lost 5 bases and J lost 5 bases. The CDR3 contains 15 residues. CDR3 DNA sequence: TGTGCCAGCAGTTTAGCGGGAGCGACCCTAGATACGCAGTATTTT. It encodes CASSLAGATLDTQYF.

V gene TRBV7-8 combines with J gene TRBJ1-6; 9 bases line up with TRBD1. V dropped 4 bases and J dropped 8; count of bases not matched to a gene: 6. Germline lookup yields CDR1 SGHVS and CDR2 FQNEAQ. This CDR3 has 15 residues. The CDR3 DNA reads TGTGCCAGCAGCTCCCACAGGGGGCCCGATTCACCCCTCCACTTT. This encodes CASSSHRGPDSPLHF.

This clone was observed a handful of times. The chain combines TRBV2 with TRBJ2-2; D is perhaps TRBD2 (5 bases). Trimming took off 7 bases at V and 4 bases at J, with 16 bases between the two ends. The germline V gene has CDR1 SNHLY and CDR2 FYNNEI. The CDR3 sequence is 15 residues long. The CDR3, as DNA: TGTGCCAGCACTCTCGGGGTATCGGGCACCGGGGAGCTGTTTTTT. Residues: CASTLGVSGTGELFF. The complete variable domain, with remaining parts taken from reference TRBV2 and TRBJ2-2, reads EPEVTQTPSHQVTQMGQEVILRCVPISNHLYFYWYRQILGQKVEFLVSFYNNEISEKSEIFDDQFSVERPDGSNFTLKIRSTKLEDSAMYFCASTLGVSGTGELFFGEGSRLTVL.

The chain carries TRBV4-2 and TRBJ2-7; perhaps TRBD1 as D (5 bases). Germline lookup yields CDR1 LGHNA and CDR2 YNFKEQ. The CDR3 extends over 16 amino acids. V gave up 0 bases and J gave up 1 base, with 13 bases separating them. CDR3 region: CASSQDLNRQSYEQYF. The CDR3 DNA reads TGTGCCAGCAGCCAAGACCTTAACCGACAGTCCTACGAGCAGTACTTC.

The chain employs TRBV9 and TRBJ2-3; 16 bases are shared with TRBD2. Germline-derived CDR1 and CDR2 are SGDLS and YYNGEE. This CDR3 has 17 residues. J gave up 8 bases and V 3 bases, and 9 bases lay outside the gene matches. CDR3 in amino acids: CASSGGTSGRAPATQYF. DNA for the CDR3: TGTGCCAGCAGCGGGGGGACTAGCGGGAGGGCCCCGGCTACGCAGTATTTT.

The V gene is TRBV29-1, the J gene TRBJ1-1, with 8 bases that match TRBD1. The CDR3 loop spans 17 amino acids. With V trimmed by 6 bases and J by 2 bases, 17 bases remained unmatched. CDR1 SQVTM and CDR2 ANQGSEA come from the germline V gene. The CDR3 bases are TGCAGCGTCCCCCCTTCTGCAGGGGGCCTATTCAACACTGAAGCTTTCTTT. Translating it yields CSVPPSAGGLFNTEAFF. Variable domain in full (rest from reference TRBV29-1 and TRBJ1-1): SAVISQKPSRDICQRGTSLTIQCQVDSQVTMMFWYRQQPGQSLTLIATANQGSEATYESGFVIDKFPISRPNLTFSTLTVSNMSPEDSSIYLCSVPPSAGGLFNTEAFFGQGTRLTVV.

V gene TRBV27 combines with J gene TRBJ2-3; D possibly corresponds to TRBD2 (5 bases). The germline CDR1 and CDR2 sequences are MNHEY and SMNVEV (reference sequence). CDR3 length: 13 amino acids. Trimming removed 7 bases from V and 0 bases from J, with 8 bases in between. CDR3 protein: CASTQRSTDTQYF. DNA of the CDR3: TGTGCCAGCACCCAGCGGAGCACAGATACGCAGTATTTT.

The chain carries TRBV9 and TRBJ2-7; TRBD2 is a possible D gene (6 bases). The CDR3 is 14 residues long. V dropped 0 bases and J dropped 0 bases, with 7 bases sitting between them. CDR1 SGDLS and CDR2 YYNGEE come from the germline V gene. CDR3 region: CASSVDGSSYEQYF. Written as DNA, the CDR3 is TGTGCCAGCAGCGTAGACGGGAGCTCCTACGAGCAGTACTTC.

The chain carries TRBV9 and TRBJ1-3, with D perhaps matching TRBD1 (5 bases). Looked up from germline, CDR1 is SGDLS and CDR2 is YYNGEE. The CDR3 spans 15 residues. Trimming pared 0 bases from V and 0 bases from J, leaving 7 bases between. As DNA, the CDR3 is TGTGCCAGCAGCGTAGAGGGGAACTCTGGAAACACCATATATTTT. This codes for CASSVEGNSGNTIYF.

A single count supports this clone. The J gene is TRBJ2-1, the V gene TRBV20-1; no firm D call. Per germline, CDR1 DFQATT and CDR2 SNEGSKA (reference sequence). This CDR3 region has 11 residues. V was pared by 2 bases and J by 4 bases, with 3 bases between. CDR3 nucleotides: TGCAGTGCTAGAACTTACAATGAGCAGTTCTTC. Its translation: CSARTYNEQFF.

With regard to this clone: A read error may produce the germline difference seen at one junction end. The rearrangement uses TRBV27 and TRBJ2-1, with 11 nucleotides matching TRBD2. This CDR3 has 14 residues. The V gene's germline CDR1 is MNHEY and CDR2 SMNVEV (reference sequence). CDR3 region: CASSLTSGSYEQLF. The CDR3 bases are TGTGCCAGCAGTTTAACTAGCGGGAGTTATGAGCAGCTCTTC.

The chain recombines TRBV5-4 with TRBJ2-4; 8 bases agree with TRBD2. This CDR3 has 14 amino acids. The germline CDR1 and CDR2 sequences are SGHNT and YYREEE (reference sequence). The V gene end was trimmed by 2 bases and the J gene end by 2 bases; junction bases not matched to a gene: 0. CDR3 sequence reads: CASSFSGTKNIQYF. The CDR3 nucleotides read TGTGCCAGCAGCTTTAGCGGGACCAAAAACATTCAGTACTTC.